These T cell receptor beta chains were read from a single sample in a study of blood T cell repertoires in COVID-19. Measured with immunoSEQ multiplex PCR; TCRdb has only the in-frame clones, and not every one. The repertoire holds more than 150,000 clones, roughly 80% seen once, with roughly 6.8% in the top ten. The specimen was peripheral blood. These receptors came from a human donor in a cohort sampled during active COVID-19. Each CDR3 is given with its conserved first and last residue. The D gene is left open where the match is weak. Clone size appears in some rows only: once, few, many, or a class for an expanded clone.

D gene	V gene	clone size	J gene	CDR3 DNA	CDR3 protein
NA	TRBV5-1	NA	TRBJ2-7	TGCGCCAGCAGCTACACCGCCGCAGGGGAATCCTACGAGCAGTACTTC	CASSYTAAGESYEQYF
TRBD1	TRBV11-1	NA	TRBJ1-5	TGTGCCAGCAGCTTAGGGGACAGGGATGGGAATCAGCCCCAGCATTTT	CASSLGDRDGNQPQHF
NA	TRBV23-1	once	TRBJ1-5	TGCGCCAGCAGTCAAGCCAATATAGACAATCAGCCCCAGCATTTT	CASSQANIDNQPQHF
TRBD1	TRBV5-6	NA	TRBJ1-2	TGTGCCAGCAGCTTGGCCGGGACAGGGGACTATGGCTACACCTTC	CASSLAGTGDYGYTF
NA	TRBV2	once	TRBJ2-5	TGTGCCAGCAGTGATCGGGAGACCCAGTACTTC	CASSDRETQYF
NA	TRBV7-8	NA	TRBJ1-1	TGTGCCAGCAGCTTAGCGCAGGGGTTCTACACTGAAGCTTTCTTT	CASSLAQGFYTEAFF
NA	TRBV15	NA	TRBJ2-2	TGTGCCACCAGCAGAGACAGGAGGGGACCGAACACCGGGGAGCTGTTTTTT	CATSRDRRGPNTGELFF
TRBD1	TRBV28	NA	TRBJ1-2	TGTGCCAGCAGCGACAGGGTGAATGGCTACACCTTC	CASSDRVNGYTF
NA	TRBV3-1/TRBV3-2	NA	TRBJ2-4	TGTGCCAGCAGCCGCGCTCCGGGGTTACAGGGTAAAAACATTCAGTACTTC	CASSRAPGLQGKNIQYF
TRBD2	TRBV5-1	NA	TRBJ2-1	TGCGCCAGCAGCTTGGGCGGGGGGTACAATGAGCAGTTCTTC	CASSLGGGYNEQFF
TRBD2	TRBV9	NA	TRBJ2-7	TGTGCCAGCTCAAGACTAGCGTCCTCCCACGAGCAGTACTTC	CASSRLASSHEQYF
TRBD2	TRBV7-3	NA	TRBJ2-1	TGTGCCAGCAGCTTAACACCTACGACTAGCGGGGAGTTGAATGAGCAGTTCTTC	CASSLTPTTSGELNEQFF
NA	TRBV11-2	NA	TRBJ2-7	TGTGCCAGCAGCTTGAACGGGGCCTACGAGCAGTACTTC	CASSLNGAYEQYF
NA	TRBV6-5	NA	TRBJ2-1	TGTGCCAGCAAGAGGGCCGCGACATCCTACAATGAGCAGTTCTTC	CASKRAATSYNEQFF
TRBD2	TRBV7-6	NA	TRBJ2-3	TGTGCCAGCAGCTTAGGGACTAGCGGGGACGTCGCAGATACGCAGTATTTT	CASSLGTSGDVADTQYF
TRBD1	TRBV19	NA	TRBJ1-6	TGTGCCAGTACCAATATGGGACAGGGTTACTCACCCCTCCACTTT	CASTNMGQGYSPLHF
TRBD1	TRBV25-1	NA	TRBJ2-2	TGTGCCAGCAGTGAGGACAGGGCTGACACCGGGGAGCTGTTTTTT	CASSEDRADTGELFF
TRBD1	TRBV5-1	NA	TRBJ2-3	TGCGCCAGCAGCACTGACAGGGGTACAGATACGCAGTATTTT	CASSTDRGTDTQYF
TRBD1	TRBV19	NA	TRBJ1-2	TGTGCCAGCAGTCCCAGTGACAGGGTAGTAGTTGGCTACACCTTC	CASSPSDRVVVGYTF
TRBD1	TRBV6-2/TRBV6-3	few	TRBJ1-1	TGTGCCAGCAGTTCACCACTTCCGACAGGGACGGGGGCTTTCTTT	CASSSPLPTGTGAFF
TRBD1	TRBV7-9	NA	TRBJ1-4	TGTGCCAGCAGCTCTCCAGGGGGGACAGGTGAAAAACTGTTTTTT	CASSSPGGTGEKLFF
NA	TRBV5-4	NA	TRBJ2-1	TGTGCCAGCAGCTTGCTACTGAAGAATGAGCAGTTCTTC	CASSLLLKNEQFF
NA	TRBV19	NA	TRBJ2-2	TGTGCCAGTAAGGCAGGGTGGACCGGGGAGCTGTTTTTT	CASKAGWTGELFF
NA	TRBV5-1	NA	TRBJ1-4	TGCGCCAGCAGCAACAGGCCCGGGGGTGAAAAACTGTTTTTT	CASSNRPGGEKLFF
NA	TRBV19	few	TRBJ1-1	TGTGCCAGTAGTTGGCGGGGCTCTGAAGCTTTCTTT	CASSWRGSEAFF
TRBD1	TRBV5-1	NA	TRBJ2-7	TGCGCCAGCAGCGGGGGACAGGGGTCCCACGAGCAGTACTTC	CASSGGQGSHEQYF
NA	TRBV29-1	NA	TRBJ2-3	TGCAGCGTTGAGGGTGGTGCGGGCTACACAGATACGCAGTATTTT	CSVEGGAGYTDTQYF
NA	TRBV2	NA	TRBJ1-3	TGTGCCAGCAGTGCGCGGGGGGACGTTATTAACACCATATATTTT	CASSARGDVINTIYF
TRBD1	TRBV5-5	NA	TRBJ2-7	TGTGCCAGCAGCTCCACAGGGGGCTACGAGCAGTACTTC	CASSSTGGYEQYF
TRBD2	TRBV5-4	NA	TRBJ2-3	TGTGCCAGCAGCTTGGCCAGTCTAGCGGGGGCCCCCACAGATACGCAGTATTTT	CASSLASLAGAPTDTQYF
TRBD1	TRBV19	few	TRBJ2-3	TGTGCCAGTAGTGTGGGACAGGGGTTCACAGATACGCAGTATTTT	CASSVGQGFTDTQYF
NA	TRBV19	NA	TRBJ2-5	TGTGCCAGTAGTATATCCGGAGAGACCCAGTACTTC	CASSISGETQYF
TRBD1	TRBV7-8	NA	TRBJ2-5	TGTGCCAGCAGCTTGACAGGGGGCGCACGGCTGGGAGTGACCCAGTACTTC	CASSLTGGARLGVTQYF
TRBD1	TRBV12-3/TRBV12-4	NA	TRBJ2-7	TGTGCCAGCACGGGCAGGGGGCCGCTCGAGCAGTACTTC	CASTGRGPLEQYF
TRBD1	TRBV19	NA	TRBJ1-6	TGTGCCAGTAGGCCGGGACAGCTTAATTCACCCCTCCACTTT	CASRPGQLNSPLHF
TRBD2	TRBV7-9	NA	TRBJ2-5	TGTGCCAGCAGCTTTACGACTAGCGGGGGCCAAGAGACCCAGTACTTC	CASSFTTSGGQETQYF
NA	TRBV21-1	NA	TRBJ2-7	TGTGCCAGCAGCAAACCGGGACAGGGGGCCGGCGAGCAGTACTTC	CASSKPGQGAGEQYF
NA	TRBV6-6	NA	TRBJ1-6	TGTGCCAGCAGTACAGGAGTTTATAATTCACCCCTCCACTTT	CASSTGVYNSPLHF
TRBD1	TRBV5-1	NA	TRBJ2-7	TGCGCCAGCAGCTGGGGACAGGGGGCTTGGGAGCAGTACTTC	CASSWGQGAWEQYF
NA	TRBV9	NA	TRBJ2-1	TGTGCCAGCAGCCCAGAGGGAACGGTGGGTTGGGCTGAGCAGTTCTTC	CASSPEGTVGWAEQFF
TRBD1	TRBV5-3	NA	TRBJ1-2	TGTGCCAGAAGTCCTAGGACAGGGGACTATGGCTACACCTTC	CARSPRTGDYGYTF
TRBD2	TRBV3-1/TRBV3-2	NA	TRBJ2-5	TGTGCCAGCAGCCAAGCGGGACTAGCGGCACAAGAGACCCAGTACTTC	CASSQAGLAAQETQYF
NA	TRBV6-5	NA	TRBJ1-6	TGTGCCAGCAGTTACAACAGGGAAAATTCACCCCTCCACTTT	CASSYNRENSPLHF
NA	TRBV18	NA	TRBJ2-1	TGTGCCAGCTCACCGCTAAAGTGGAATGAGCAGTTCTTC	CASSPLKWNEQFF
TRBD1	TRBV20-1	few	TRBJ1-2	TGCTCGGGACAGGGAGGCTATGGCTACACCTTC	CSGQGGYGYTF
TRBD2	TRBV4-1	once	TRBJ2-2	TGCGCCAGCAGCACCCATTCGGAGCGGGGGCCCAACACCGGGGAGCTGTTTTTT	CASSTHSERGPNTGELFF
NA	TRBV10-3	NA	TRBJ1-1	TGTGCCATCAGTGACTCGCTAGGGAGGGCTGAAGCTTTCTTT	CAISDSLGRAEAFF
NA	TRBV7-9	NA	TRBJ1-1	TGTGCCAGCGGAGTGGGACAGAACACTGAAGCTTTCTTT	CASGVGQNTEAFF
NA	TRBV10-3	NA	TRBJ2-3	TGTGCCATCAGTGCTAGGGGACTTGCGGGGACTAGCACAGATACGCAGTATTTT	CAISARGLAGTSTDTQYF